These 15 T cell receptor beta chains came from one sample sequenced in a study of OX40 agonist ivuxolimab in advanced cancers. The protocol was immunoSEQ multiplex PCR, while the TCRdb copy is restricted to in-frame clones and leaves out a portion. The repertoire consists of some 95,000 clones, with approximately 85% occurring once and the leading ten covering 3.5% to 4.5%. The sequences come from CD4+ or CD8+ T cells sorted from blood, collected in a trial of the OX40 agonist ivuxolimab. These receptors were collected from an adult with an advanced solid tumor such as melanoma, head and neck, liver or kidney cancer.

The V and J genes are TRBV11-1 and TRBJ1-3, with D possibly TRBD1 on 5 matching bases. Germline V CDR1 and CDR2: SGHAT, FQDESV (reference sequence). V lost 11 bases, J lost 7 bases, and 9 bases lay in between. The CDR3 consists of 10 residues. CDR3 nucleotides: TGTGCCTCTTGGGACAACACCATATATTTT. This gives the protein CASWDNTIYF. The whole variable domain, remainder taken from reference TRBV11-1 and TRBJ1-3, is EAEVAQSPRYKITEKSQAVAFWCDPISGHATLYWYRQILGQGPELLVQFQDESVVDDSQLPKDRFSAERLKGVDSTLKIQPAELGDSAMYLCASWDNTIYFGEGSWLTVV.

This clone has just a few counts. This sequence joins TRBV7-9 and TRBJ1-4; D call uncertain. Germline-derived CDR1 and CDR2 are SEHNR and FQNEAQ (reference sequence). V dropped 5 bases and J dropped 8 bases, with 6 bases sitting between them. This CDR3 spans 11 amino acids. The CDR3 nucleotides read TGTGCCAGCAGCACGGGGGAAAAACTGTTTTTT. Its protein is CASSTGEKLFF.

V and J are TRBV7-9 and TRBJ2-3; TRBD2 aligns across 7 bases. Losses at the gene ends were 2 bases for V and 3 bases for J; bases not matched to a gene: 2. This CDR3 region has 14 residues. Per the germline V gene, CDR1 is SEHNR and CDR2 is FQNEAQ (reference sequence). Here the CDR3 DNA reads TGTGCCAGCAGCTTAAGCGGGGAAACAGATACGCAGTATTTT. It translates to CASSLSGETDTQYF.

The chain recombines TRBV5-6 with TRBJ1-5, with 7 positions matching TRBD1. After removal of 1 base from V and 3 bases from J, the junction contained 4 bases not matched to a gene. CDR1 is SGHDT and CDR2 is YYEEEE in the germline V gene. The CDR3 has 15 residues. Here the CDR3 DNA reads TGTGCCAGCAGCTTGTTGGGACAGAACAATCAGCCCCAGCATTTT. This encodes CASSLLGQNNQPQHF. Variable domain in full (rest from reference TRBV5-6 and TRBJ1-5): DAGVTQSPTHLIKTRGQQVTLRCSPKSGHDTVSWYQQALGQGPQFIFQYYEEEERQRGNFPDRFSGHQFPNYSSELNVNALLLGDSALYLCASSLLGQNNQPQHFGDGTRLSIL.

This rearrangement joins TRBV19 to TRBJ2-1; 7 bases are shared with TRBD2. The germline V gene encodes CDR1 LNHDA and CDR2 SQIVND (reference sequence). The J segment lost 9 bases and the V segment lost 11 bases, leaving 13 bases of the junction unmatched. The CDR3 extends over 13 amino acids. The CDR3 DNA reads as TGTGCCGGGGGAGGGAGGACTGTCATTGAGCAGTTCTTC. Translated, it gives CAGGGRTVIEQFF.

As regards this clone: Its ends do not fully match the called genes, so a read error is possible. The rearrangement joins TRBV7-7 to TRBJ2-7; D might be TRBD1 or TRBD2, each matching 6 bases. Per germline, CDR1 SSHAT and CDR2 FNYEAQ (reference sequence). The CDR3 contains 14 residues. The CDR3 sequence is CASSFGPGAYEQYF. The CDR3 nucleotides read TGTGCTAGCAGCTTTGGACCGGGGGCGTACGAGCAGTACTTC.

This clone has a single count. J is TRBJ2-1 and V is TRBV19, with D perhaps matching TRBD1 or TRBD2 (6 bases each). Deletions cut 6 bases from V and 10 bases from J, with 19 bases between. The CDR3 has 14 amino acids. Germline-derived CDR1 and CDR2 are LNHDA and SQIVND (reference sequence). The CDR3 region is CASSPLGGRSEQFF. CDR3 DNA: TGTGCCAGTAGCCCCCTTGGGGGGCGGAGCGAGCAGTTCTTC.

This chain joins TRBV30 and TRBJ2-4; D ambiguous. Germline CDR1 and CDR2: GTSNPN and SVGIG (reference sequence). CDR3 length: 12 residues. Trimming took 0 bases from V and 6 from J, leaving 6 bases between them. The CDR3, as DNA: TGTGCCTGGAGTGTAACCGTAAACATTCAGTACTTC. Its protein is CAWSVTVNIQYF. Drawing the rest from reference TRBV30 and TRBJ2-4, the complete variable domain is SQTIHQWPATLVQPVGSPLSLECTVEGTSNPNLYWYRQAAGRGLQLLFYSVGIGQISSEVPQNLSASRPQDRQFILSSKKLLLSDSGFYLCAWSVTVNIQYFGAGTRLSVL.

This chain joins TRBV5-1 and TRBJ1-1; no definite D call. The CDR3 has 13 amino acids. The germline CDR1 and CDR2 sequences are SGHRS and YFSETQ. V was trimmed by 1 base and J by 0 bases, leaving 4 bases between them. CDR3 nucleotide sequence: TGCGCCAGCAGCTTGCTTATGAACACTGAAGCTTTCTTT. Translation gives CASSLLMNTEAFF.

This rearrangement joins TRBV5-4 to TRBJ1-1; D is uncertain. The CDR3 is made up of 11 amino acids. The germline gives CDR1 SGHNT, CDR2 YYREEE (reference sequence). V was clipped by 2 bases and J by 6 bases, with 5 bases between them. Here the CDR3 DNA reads TGTGCCAGCAGCTTAGGCCCTGAAGCTTTCTTT. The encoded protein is CASSLGPEAFF.

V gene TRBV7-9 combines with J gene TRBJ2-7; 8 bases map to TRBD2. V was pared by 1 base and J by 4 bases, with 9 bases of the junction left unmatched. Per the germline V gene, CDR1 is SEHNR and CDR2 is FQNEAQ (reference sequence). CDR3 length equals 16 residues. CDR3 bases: TGTGCCAGCAGCTTAGTTGGGTCGGGAGGGCCATACGAGCAGTACTTC. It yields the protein CASSLVGSGGPYEQYF. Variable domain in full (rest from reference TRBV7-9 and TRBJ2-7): DTGVSQNPRHKITKRGQNVTFRCDPISEHNRLYWYRQTLGQGPEFLTYFQNEAQLEKSRLLSDRFSAERPKGSFSTLEIQRTEQGDSAMYLCASSLVGSGGPYEQYFGPGTRLTVT.

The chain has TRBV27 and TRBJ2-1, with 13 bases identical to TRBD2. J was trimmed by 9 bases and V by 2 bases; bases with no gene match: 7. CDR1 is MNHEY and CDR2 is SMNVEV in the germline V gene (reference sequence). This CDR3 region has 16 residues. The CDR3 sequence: CASSLSRTSGSTEQFF. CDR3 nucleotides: TGTGCCAGCAGTTTAAGCCGGACTAGCGGGAGCACTGAGCAGTTCTTC.

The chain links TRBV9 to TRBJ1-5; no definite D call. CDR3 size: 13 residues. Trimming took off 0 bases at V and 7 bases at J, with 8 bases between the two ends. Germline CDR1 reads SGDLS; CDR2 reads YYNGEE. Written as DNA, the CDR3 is TGTGCCAGCAGCGTAGGACCCCTGCAGCCCCAGCATTTT. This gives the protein CASSVGPLQPQHF.

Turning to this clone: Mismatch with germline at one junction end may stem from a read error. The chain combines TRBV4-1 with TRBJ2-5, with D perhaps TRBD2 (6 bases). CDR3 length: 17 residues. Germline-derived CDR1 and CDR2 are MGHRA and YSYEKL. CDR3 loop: CTSSQEGPGGMPETQYF. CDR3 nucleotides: TGCACCAGCAGCCAAGAAGGGCCTGGGGGGATGCCCGAGACCCAGTACTTC.

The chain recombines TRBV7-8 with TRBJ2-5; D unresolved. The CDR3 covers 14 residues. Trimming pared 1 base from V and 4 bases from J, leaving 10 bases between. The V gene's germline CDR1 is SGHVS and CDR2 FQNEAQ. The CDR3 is CASSLGQWRETQYF. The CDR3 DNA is TGTGCCAGCAGCTTAGGCCAGTGGAGAGAGACCCAGTACTTC.